The clone carrying this T cell receptor beta chain has only a few counts. Each of the donors had approximately 10 milliliters of peripheral blood drawn into EDTA-treated Vacutainer tubes. The second PCR ran about 6 to 11 cycles with a sample-barcoded 5' primer and J-beta primers. TCRdb used MiXCR to reprocess the 5' RACE reads, holding one entry per CDR3 protein. The data hold hundreds of thousands of distinct CDR3 sequences, with 55% to 75% observed a single time. The sample belongs to a study of blood T cells in healthy people across ages. The CDR3 loop spans 17 amino acids. V gave up 1 base and J gave up 2 bases; unmatched junction bases: 4. Germline values: CDR1 SGHTA, CDR2 FQGTGA.

Material for sequencing was blood. This receptor was obtained from a man under 40 in good health. The rearrangement links TRBV7-3 to TRBJ2-6, with 8 bases identical to TRBD1. The CDR3 sequence is CASSLMTGATGANVLTF. CDR3 DNA sequence: TGTGCCAGCAGCTTAATGACAGGGGCTACTGGGGCCAACGTCCTGACTTTC.